This T cell receptor beta chain was retrieved from a study of blood T cell repertoires in COVID-19 (dated by TCRdb to 2019 to 2021). Regarding the study in general: Samples from collaborators originated in the United States, Italy and Spain and spanned both the acute and convalescent phases of COVID-19. The prospective study material was composed of cDNA or gDNA derived from T cells, B-cell-depleted T cells, or PBMCs. Subjects who had been exposed to COVID-19, were actively infected with it, or had recovered from it provided the deeply sampled blood TCRbeta repertoires that made up the dataset. A freely available public database, intended as a resource for researchers studying the immune response to SARS-CoV-2, is where the repertoires were released. The samples were drawn from the first 160 participants of the ongoing ImmuneRACE study and from 1,254 subjects provided by 6 global collaborators. The sample metadata nearly always contained a de-identified subject ID, COVID-19 status, age in years and sex. Where available, HLA class I and class II types were taken from metadata supplied by the sample provider and were not determined by assay-based typing.

Overall study results and their limits: The quantity of clinical and demographic metadata differed by source and by participant and was supplied without curation.

TCRbeta CDR3 regions were amplified from genomic DNA using the immunoSEQ Assay, a bias-controlled multiplex PCR. The original pipeline was this. Within the assay, amplification of reference gene primers was used to estimate how many nucleated cells each sample contained. To quantify the absolute abundance of each unique TCRbeta CDR3 rearrangement, sequence reads were collapsed and filtered. For each sample, productive Simpson clonality was calculated as the square root of Simpson's diversity index over productive rearrangements. This immuneACCESS table, as held by TCRdb, lists in-frame sequences with V and J called but not all clones. Of the missing ones, under half trace to an unresolved V gene in checked studies; the others have no known cause. That table supplies the V and J calls and clone size; D and trimming were determined from the DNA. The sample contains approximately 240,000 clones, 70% to 90% of them found a single time. Of the sample, under 4.5% falls within the top ten clones.

Details on this clone: This clone's antigen is unknown. Base quality data are lacking; no much larger clone is found one base away.

Whole blood was collected in K2EDTA tubes by collaborating institutions according to the institutions' own protocols. Collaborator samples were shipped for TCRbeta analysis as frozen whole blood, isolated PBMCs, or DNA extracted from either sample type. The sample comprised peripheral blood. This sequence was found in a man aged 50-60 years with acute or convalescent COVID-19.

The DNA sequence is given as TGTGCCAGTAGAGACCAGACAGGGGCGACCTCCTACGAGCAGTACTTC. Its protein is CASRDQTGATSYEQYF. The chain uses TRBV19 and TRBJ2-7; 8 central nucleotides agree with TRBD1. The CDR3 holds 16 amino acids from the cysteine to the phenylalanine. CDR3 DNA is the only sequence kept; it has 48 bases, read in frame from the first base. The CDR1 and CDR2 encoded by the germline V gene (reference sequence) are LNHDA and SQIVND. The V end gives up 6 bases and the J end 0 bases, leaving 10 bases in the junction not matched to a gene.